Listed below are T cell receptor beta chains from one sample, sequenced in a study of OX40 agonist ivuxolimab in advanced cancers. Generated by immunoSEQ multiplex PCR, the TCRdb table keeps only in-frame clones and is missing some. This sample yields about 14,000 clones, of which roughly 82% are seen a single time; 35% to 50% belongs to the top ten. The specimen was CD4+ or CD8+ T cells sorted from blood, collected in a trial of the OX40 agonist ivuxolimab. These receptor sequences come from an adult with an advanced solid tumor such as melanoma, head and neck, liver or kidney cancer. Each CDR3 is given with its conserved first and last residue. A D gene is named only where the DNA matches it firmly. The size entry is marked missing in some rows and otherwise reads once, few, many or a size class.

clone size: NA
V gene: TRBV21-1
D gene: NA
J gene: TRBJ2-3
CDR3 DNA: TGTGCCAGCAGCACTCCGGGACTAGCGGGTACCAACACAGATACGCAGTATTTT
CDR3 protein: CASSTPGLAGTNTDTQYF

clone size: NA
V gene: TRBV7-9
D gene: NA
J gene: TRBJ2-1
CDR3 DNA: TGTGCCAGCAGCTTAGGACAGAATGAGCAGTTCTTC
CDR3 protein: CASSLGQNEQFF

clone size: once
V gene: TRBV7-9
D gene: TRBD2
J gene: TRBJ2-5
CDR3 DNA: TGTGCCAGCAGCTTAGGAAGGGGTGAGCGGGAGGGCCAAGAGACCCAGTACTTC
CDR3 protein: CASSLGRGEREGQETQYF

clone size: few
V gene: TRBV7-9
D gene: TRBD1
J gene: TRBJ1-2
CDR3 DNA: TGTGCCAGCAGCGACGTTACCGGGACAGGGTACTATGGCTACACCTTC
CDR3 protein: CASSDVTGTGYYGYTF

clone size: few
V gene: TRBV19
D gene: TRBD1
J gene: TRBJ2-1
CDR3 DNA: TGTGCCAGTAGTTGGGGGACAGGGGACAATGAGCAGTTCTTC
CDR3 protein: CASSWGTGDNEQFF

clone size: many
V gene: TRBV7-9
D gene: NA
J gene: TRBJ2-3
CDR3 DNA: TGTGCCAGCAGCTTAGCCCACACAGATACGCAGTATTTT
CDR3 protein: CASSLAHTDTQYF

clone size: NA
V gene: TRBV6-1
D gene: TRBD2
J gene: TRBJ2-1
CDR3 DNA: TGTGCCAGCAGTGAAGTGTCTAGCGGCTTCAATGAGCAGTTCTTC
CDR3 protein: CASSEVSSGFNEQFF

clone size: NA
V gene: TRBV5-6
D gene: NA
J gene: TRBJ1-1
CDR3 DNA: TGTGCCAGCAGCTGGGGAGTGGCAGAAGCTTTCTTT
CDR3 protein: CASSWGVAEAFF

clone size: NA
V gene: TRBV11-2
D gene: NA
J gene: TRBJ2-7
CDR3 DNA: TGTGCCAGCAGCTTAACCGCAGCCTACGAGCAGTACTTC
CDR3 protein: CASSLTAAYEQYF

clone size: NA
V gene: TRBV9
D gene: NA
J gene: TRBJ1-6
CDR3 DNA: TGTGCCAGCAGCGGGGAACATAATTCACCCCTCCACTTT
CDR3 protein: CASSGEHNSPLHF

clone size: NA
V gene: TRBV11-3
D gene: NA
J gene: TRBJ2-7
CDR3 DNA: TGTGCCAGCAAGACCGGCAGGGAACCCTACGAGCAGTACTTC
CDR3 protein: CASKTGREPYEQYF

clone size: NA
V gene: TRBV5-1
D gene: TRBD1
J gene: TRBJ1-1
CDR3 DNA: TGCGCCAGCAGCAAACGGACAGGATCTTCTATTAACACTGAAGCTTTCTTT
CDR3 protein: CASSKRTGSSINTEAFF

clone size: NA
V gene: TRBV29-1
D gene: TRBD1
J gene: TRBJ2-7
CDR3 DNA: TGCAGCGTTGAATCAACAGAGACAGGGGGCTACGAGCAGTACTTC
CDR3 protein: CSVESTETGGYEQYF

clone size: once
V gene: TRBV27
D gene: TRBD1
J gene: TRBJ2-7
CDR3 DNA: TGTGCCAGCAGTGCCGGGACAGGCGGGTACGAGCAGTACTTC
CDR3 protein: CASSAGTGGYEQYF

clone size: NA
V gene: TRBV28
D gene: TRBD1
J gene: TRBJ1-5
CDR3 DNA: TGTGCCAGCAGCCGAGGGACAGAAAATTATCAGCCCCAGCATTTT
CDR3 protein: CASSRGTENYQPQHF

clone size: NA
V gene: TRBV12-5
D gene: NA
J gene: TRBJ2-2
CDR3 DNA: TGTGCTAGTGGCCTGACAGGTTCCGGGGAGCTGTTTTTT
CDR3 protein: CASGLTGSGELFF

clone size: NA
V gene: TRBV9
D gene: NA
J gene: TRBJ1-2
CDR3 DNA: TGTGCCAGCAGCGTAGGGGGGGACTATGGCTACACCTTC
CDR3 protein: CASSVGGDYGYTF

clone size: NA
V gene: TRBV11-2
D gene: NA
J gene: TRBJ2-3
CDR3 DNA: TGTGCCAGCAGCTTAGATCTGCAGGGGTGGGATACGCAGTATTTT
CDR3 protein: CASSLDLQGWDTQYF

clone size: NA
V gene: TRBV4-3
D gene: TRBD2
J gene: TRBJ2-5
CDR3 DNA: TGCGCCAGCAGCCATGGCACTAGCGGGAGTTGGGAGACCCAGTACTTC
CDR3 protein: CASSHGTSGSWETQYF

clone size: NA
V gene: TRBV7-8
D gene: NA
J gene: TRBJ2-7
CDR3 DNA: TGTGCCAGCAGCTTAGACGGCAGCCTGGACGAGCAGTACTTC
CDR3 protein: CASSLDGSLDEQYF

clone size: NA
V gene: TRBV19
D gene: TRBD2
J gene: TRBJ2-1
CDR3 DNA: TGTGCCAGTAGTCTCTTAGCGGGAGGAAGCAATGAGCAGTTCTTC
CDR3 protein: CASSLLAGGSNEQFF

clone size: NA
V gene: TRBV4-3
D gene: TRBD1
J gene: TRBJ1-2
CDR3 DNA: TGCGCCAGCAGCCAACTTACAGGGGGGAACTATGGCTACACCTTC
CDR3 protein: CASSQLTGGNYGYTF

clone size: NA
V gene: TRBV27
D gene: TRBD1
J gene: TRBJ1-4
CDR3 DNA: TGTGCCAGCACTCCGACAGGGGCTAATGAAAAACTGTTTTTT
CDR3 protein: CASTPTGANEKLFF

clone size: NA
V gene: TRBV29-1
D gene: NA
J gene: TRBJ2-2
CDR3 DNA: TGCAGCGTTGTACCGAACACCGGGGAGCTGTTTTTT
CDR3 protein: CSVVPNTGELFF

clone size: NA
V gene: TRBV21-1
D gene: NA
J gene: TRBJ1-2
CDR3 DNA: TGTGCCAGCAGCCACTATCAGGGGAGTTACGGCTACACCTTC
CDR3 protein: CASSHYQGSYGYTF

clone size: NA
V gene: TRBV13
D gene: NA
J gene: TRBJ2-2
CDR3 DNA: TGTGCCAGCAGCTTAAGATTAGCCCAGAACACCGGGGAGCTGTTTTTT
CDR3 protein: CASSLRLAQNTGELFF

clone size: NA
V gene: TRBV27
D gene: NA
J gene: TRBJ2-1
CDR3 DNA: TGTGCCAGCAGTTTACTAGCGAGCGATGAGCAGTTCTTC
CDR3 protein: CASSLLASDEQFF

clone size: NA
V gene: TRBV29-1
D gene: NA
J gene: TRBJ2-5
CDR3 DNA: TGCAGCGTTTTATCCGGGATGACGGAGACCCAGTACTTC
CDR3 protein: CSVLSGMTETQYF

clone size: NA
V gene: TRBV25-1
D gene: NA
J gene: TRBJ2-3
CDR3 DNA: TGTGCCAGCAGTGATTGGGGAAGGGCAGATACGCAGTATTTT
CDR3 protein: CASSDWGRADTQYF